This T cell receptor (beta chain) appears in the sequencing data of a study of blood T cell repertoires in COVID-19. The repertoire was sequenced with immunoSEQ multiplex PCR; TCRdb's copy has only in-frame clones and lacks some. The data show 150,000 to 200,000 clones, about nine tenths seen once. Comment on this clone: This same CDR3 is encoded by further DNA sequences in the sample.

The sequenced sample consisted of peripheral blood. This sequence originates from a man aged 70 or older with active or convalescent COVID-19.

This CDR3 reads CASSLSRFMTYEQYF. CDR3 DNA: TGTGCCAGCAGCTTGTCGCGATTTATGACCTACGAGCAGTACTTC. The chain recombines TRBV5-8 with TRBJ2-7, with D unresolved. This CDR3 has 15 amino acids. Trimming cost V 1 base and J 2 bases, with 13 bases left between them. Germline V lookup: CDR1 SGHTS, CDR2 YDEGEE.